The rows below give T cell receptor beta chains drawn from one sample of a study of T cells in localized non-small cell lung cancer. Libraries were prepared by immunoSEQ multiplex PCR; TCRdb keeps only in-frame clonotypes and omits some of them. Here the sample spans 25,000 to 35,000 clones, approximately 89% being singletons. The sample in question was peripheral blood, obtained before any cancer treatment. These receptors were taken from a female donor older than 55 with stage I lung adenocarcinoma. Each CDR3 is given with its conserved first and last residue. The D gene is left open where the match is weak.

>TRBV5-1|TRBJ2-5|NA
CASSLGATTQETQYF
>TRBV5-8|TRBJ2-7|NA
CASSFILVEQYF
>TRBV5-1|TRBJ1-1|NA
CASSLGQREAFF
>TRBV29-1|TRBJ1-2|NA
CSGEDASSGYTF
>TRBV9|TRBJ2-2|NA
CASNSGSGELFF
>TRBV6-5|TRBJ2-7|TRBD1
CASSYYRGPSYEQYF
>TRBV30|TRBJ2-7|TRBD1
CAWSVGTGRYEQYF
>TRBV19|TRBJ1-1|NA
CASSPLWGGNTEAFF
>TRBV2|TRBJ1-2|TRBD1
CASSEARGPKGGYTF
>TRBV28|TRBJ1-5|NA
CASSEAQGSVRQPQHF
>TRBV6-5|TRBJ1-4|TRBD1
CASSQGQGAQKLFF
>TRBV5-1|TRBJ1-3|NA
CASSSGQGNTIYF
>TRBV5-1|TRBJ1-1|TRBD1
CASSPTGTGLEQTEAFF
>TRBV19|TRBJ2-7|TRBD1
CASTPTGQGTYEQYF
>TRBV18|TRBJ2-2|NA
CASSLRTLANTGELFF
>TRBV7-9|TRBJ1-5|NA
CASSLIQPRDRYQPQHF
>TRBV2|TRBJ1-6|NA
CASSDSGNSPLHF
>TRBV30|TRBJ2-5|NA
CAWSVGHLTGETQYF
>TRBV10-3|TRBJ2-3|NA
CAISDGGAGTDTQYF
>TRBV5-1|TRBJ1-1|NA
CASSFSNTEAFF
>TRBV20-1|TRBJ2-3|TRBD1
CSAAPGQGTYF
>TRBV20-1|TRBJ1-1|NA
CSASPPPVAFF
>TRBV7-6|TRBJ2-1|NA
CASSSGPIINEQFF